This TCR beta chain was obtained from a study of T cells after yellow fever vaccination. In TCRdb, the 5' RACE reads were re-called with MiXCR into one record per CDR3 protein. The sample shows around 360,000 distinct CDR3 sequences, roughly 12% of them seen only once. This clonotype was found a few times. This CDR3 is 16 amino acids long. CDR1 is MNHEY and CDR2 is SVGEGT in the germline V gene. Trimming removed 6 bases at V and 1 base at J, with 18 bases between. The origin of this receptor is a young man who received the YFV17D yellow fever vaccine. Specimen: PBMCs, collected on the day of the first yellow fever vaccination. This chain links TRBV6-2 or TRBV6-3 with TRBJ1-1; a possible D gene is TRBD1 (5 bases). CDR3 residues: CASRNGTLRRNTEAFF. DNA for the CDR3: TGTGCCAGCAGGAATGGGACCCTCAGGAGGAACACTGAAGCTTTCTTT.